There are a few counts of the clone carrying this T cell receptor beta chain. What it recognizes is unknown. Participants, patients aged 18 to 65, had newly diagnosed hyperthyroidism with a duration under 2 months. Around 10 ml of fresh peripheral blood supplied the PBMCs. From germline, CDR1 is SNHLY and CDR2 FYNNEI. Deletions cut 9 bases from V and 5 bases from J, with 19 bases between. The CDR3 extends over 14 amino acids. TCR beta CDR3 region amplification was performed from RNA transcripts. The HTBI primer set served for first-round RT-PCR of the TCR CDR3. TCRdb itself ran the multiplex PCR reads through MiXCR, one entry per CDR3 protein. The table records some 510,000 distinct CDR3 sequences, roughly 20% of them present only once. This record comes from a study of T cells in Graves' hyperthyroidism and ophthalmopathy. Study-level points and caveats: Model-based prediction identified ophthalmopathy a median 6.5 months prior to its onset.

The sample comprised blood. V is TRBV2 and J is TRBJ1-2; D perhaps matches TRBD1 (6 bases). This TCR was sampled from a man between 18 and 35 years old with Graves' hyperthyroidism. The CDR3 DNA follows: TGTGCCAGGGCTAAGGGGGGGCCGACATATGGCTACACCTTC. It yields the protein CARAKGGPTYGYTF.